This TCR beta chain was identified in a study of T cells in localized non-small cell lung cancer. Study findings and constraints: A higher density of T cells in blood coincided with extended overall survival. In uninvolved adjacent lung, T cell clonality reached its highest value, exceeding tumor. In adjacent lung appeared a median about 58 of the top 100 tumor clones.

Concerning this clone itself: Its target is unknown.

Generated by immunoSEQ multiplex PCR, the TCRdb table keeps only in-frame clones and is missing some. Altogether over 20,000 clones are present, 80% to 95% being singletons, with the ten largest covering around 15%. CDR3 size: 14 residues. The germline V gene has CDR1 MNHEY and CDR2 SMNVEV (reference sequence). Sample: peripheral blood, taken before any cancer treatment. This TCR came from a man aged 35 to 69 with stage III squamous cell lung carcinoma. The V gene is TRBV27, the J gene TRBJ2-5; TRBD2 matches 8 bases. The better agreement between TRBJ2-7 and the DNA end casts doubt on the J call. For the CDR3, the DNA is TGTGCCAGCAGTTTCGGGACTAGAGTCTACGAGCAGTACTTC. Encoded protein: CASSFGTRVYEQYF.